This T cell receptor (beta chain) is from a study of early T cells in non-severe SARS-CoV-2 infection. This clonotype showed up many times. TCRdb reanalysed the 5' RACE reads using MiXCR and keeps one entry per CDR3 protein. In the table there are over 50,000 distinct CDR3 sequences, 10% to 15% of which are singletons. CDR1 and CDR2 (germline): SNHLY, FYNNEI. Deletions cut 8 bases from V and 6 bases from J, with 11 bases between. This CDR3 has 13 amino acids. The sequenced sample was whole blood. The sequence derives from an adult who was a healthcare worker with PCR-confirmed SARS-CoV-2 infection or an uninfected control (not recorded which). The gene calls are TRBV2 and TRBJ1-6, with D possibly being TRBD1 (6 bases). The CDR3 spells CASRGGGNSPLHF. CDR3 sequence (DNA): TGTGCCAGCCGGGGGGGCGGTAATTCACCCCTCCACTTT.